This T cell receptor beta chain was captured in a study of post-analysis software for immune sequencing data. Whole-study context: Patients had relapsing-remitting, secondary progressive or progressive-relapsing multiple sclerosis; some lacked subtype. Findings of the study overall: Higher frequency in patients than in controls was seen for roughly 5 TRBV segments, with TRBV5-6, TRBV5-1 and TRBV20-1 among them. When compared against controls, multiple sclerosis patients showed significantly lower normalized Chao1 diversity. Co-batched samples clustered tightly together by F measure.

This CDR3 has 15 amino acids. V gave up 5 bases and J gave up 5 bases, with 18 bases separating them. CDR1 and CDR2 (germline): SEHNR, FQNEAQ (reference sequence). Unique molecular identifiers featured in each of the TCR beta cDNA libraries. Roughly 500,000 cDNA molecules were obtained from around 0.96 to 9.9 million T cells. MiXCR was run by TCRdb on the PCR reads, yielding one entry per CDR3 protein. Here the sample spans about 570,000 distinct CDR3 sequences, under 40% being singletons. On this clonotype itself: No antigen is known for it.

The chain couples TRBV7-9 to TRBJ1-1; tentative D call: TRBD1 (6 bases). Sequencing was done on a sample of blood. The origin of this receptor is a girl aged 2-17 years with multiple sclerosis. The CDR3: CASSPDRGGRTEAFF. CDR3 sequence (DNA): TGTGCCAGCAGCCCAGATCGTGGGGGCAGGACTGAAGCTTTCTTT.